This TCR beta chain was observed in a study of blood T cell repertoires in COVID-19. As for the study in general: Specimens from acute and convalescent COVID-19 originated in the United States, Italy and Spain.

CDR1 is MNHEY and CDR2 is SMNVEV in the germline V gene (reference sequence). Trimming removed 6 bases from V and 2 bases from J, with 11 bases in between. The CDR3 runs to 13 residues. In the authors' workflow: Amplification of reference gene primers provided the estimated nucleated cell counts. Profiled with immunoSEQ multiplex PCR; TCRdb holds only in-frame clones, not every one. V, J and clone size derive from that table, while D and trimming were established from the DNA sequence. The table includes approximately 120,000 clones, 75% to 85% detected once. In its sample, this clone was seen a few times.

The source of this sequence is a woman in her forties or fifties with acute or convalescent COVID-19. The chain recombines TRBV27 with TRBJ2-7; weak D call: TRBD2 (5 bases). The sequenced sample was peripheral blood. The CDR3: CASRKGATYEQYF. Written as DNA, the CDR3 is TGTGCCAGCAGAAAGGGAGCGACCTACGAGCAGTACTTC.